This T cell receptor (beta chain) was observed in a study of T cell repertoires in aging, cancer and after chemotherapy. Peripheral blood genomic DNA, not sorted cells or RNA, was the template. A mixed TRB-A/B primer pool amplified rearranged TRB by multiplex touch-down PCR. MiXCR was run by TCRdb on the multiplex PCR reads, yielding one entry per CDR3 protein. The table lists about 5,300 distinct CDR3 sequences, roughly 26% of them singletons. CDR3 size: 16 residues. Unmatched junction bases numbered 3, after V lost 0 bases and J lost 1 base. Germline values: CDR1 DFQATT, CDR2 SNEGSKA (reference sequence).

The sequencing sample was made of blood. This clonotype originated in a human donor with a solid tumor. The chain recombines TRBV20-1 with TRBJ2-1; 10 bases map to TRBD2. CDR3 protein: CSARDPSGSSYNEQFF. DNA for the CDR3: TGCAGTGCTAGAGACCCTAGCGGGAGTTCCTACAATGAGCAGTTCTTC.